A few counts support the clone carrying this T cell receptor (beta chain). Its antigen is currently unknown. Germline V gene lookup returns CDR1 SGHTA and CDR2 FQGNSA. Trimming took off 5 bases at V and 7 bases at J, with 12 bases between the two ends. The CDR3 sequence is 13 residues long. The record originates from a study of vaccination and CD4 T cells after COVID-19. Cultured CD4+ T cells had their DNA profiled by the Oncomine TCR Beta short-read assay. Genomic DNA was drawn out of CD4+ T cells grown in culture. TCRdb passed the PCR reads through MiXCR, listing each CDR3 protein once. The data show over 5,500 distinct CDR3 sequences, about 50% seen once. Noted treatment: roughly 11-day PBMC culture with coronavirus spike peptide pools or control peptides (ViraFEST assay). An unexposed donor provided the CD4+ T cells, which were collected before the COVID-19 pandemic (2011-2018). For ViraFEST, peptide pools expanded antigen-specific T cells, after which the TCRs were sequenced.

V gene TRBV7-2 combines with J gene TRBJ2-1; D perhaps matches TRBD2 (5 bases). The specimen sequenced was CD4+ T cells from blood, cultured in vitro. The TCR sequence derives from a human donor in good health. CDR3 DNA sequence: TGTGCCAGCAGCCCAGTCGACTATAATGAGCAGTTCTTC. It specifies CASSPVDYNEQFF.